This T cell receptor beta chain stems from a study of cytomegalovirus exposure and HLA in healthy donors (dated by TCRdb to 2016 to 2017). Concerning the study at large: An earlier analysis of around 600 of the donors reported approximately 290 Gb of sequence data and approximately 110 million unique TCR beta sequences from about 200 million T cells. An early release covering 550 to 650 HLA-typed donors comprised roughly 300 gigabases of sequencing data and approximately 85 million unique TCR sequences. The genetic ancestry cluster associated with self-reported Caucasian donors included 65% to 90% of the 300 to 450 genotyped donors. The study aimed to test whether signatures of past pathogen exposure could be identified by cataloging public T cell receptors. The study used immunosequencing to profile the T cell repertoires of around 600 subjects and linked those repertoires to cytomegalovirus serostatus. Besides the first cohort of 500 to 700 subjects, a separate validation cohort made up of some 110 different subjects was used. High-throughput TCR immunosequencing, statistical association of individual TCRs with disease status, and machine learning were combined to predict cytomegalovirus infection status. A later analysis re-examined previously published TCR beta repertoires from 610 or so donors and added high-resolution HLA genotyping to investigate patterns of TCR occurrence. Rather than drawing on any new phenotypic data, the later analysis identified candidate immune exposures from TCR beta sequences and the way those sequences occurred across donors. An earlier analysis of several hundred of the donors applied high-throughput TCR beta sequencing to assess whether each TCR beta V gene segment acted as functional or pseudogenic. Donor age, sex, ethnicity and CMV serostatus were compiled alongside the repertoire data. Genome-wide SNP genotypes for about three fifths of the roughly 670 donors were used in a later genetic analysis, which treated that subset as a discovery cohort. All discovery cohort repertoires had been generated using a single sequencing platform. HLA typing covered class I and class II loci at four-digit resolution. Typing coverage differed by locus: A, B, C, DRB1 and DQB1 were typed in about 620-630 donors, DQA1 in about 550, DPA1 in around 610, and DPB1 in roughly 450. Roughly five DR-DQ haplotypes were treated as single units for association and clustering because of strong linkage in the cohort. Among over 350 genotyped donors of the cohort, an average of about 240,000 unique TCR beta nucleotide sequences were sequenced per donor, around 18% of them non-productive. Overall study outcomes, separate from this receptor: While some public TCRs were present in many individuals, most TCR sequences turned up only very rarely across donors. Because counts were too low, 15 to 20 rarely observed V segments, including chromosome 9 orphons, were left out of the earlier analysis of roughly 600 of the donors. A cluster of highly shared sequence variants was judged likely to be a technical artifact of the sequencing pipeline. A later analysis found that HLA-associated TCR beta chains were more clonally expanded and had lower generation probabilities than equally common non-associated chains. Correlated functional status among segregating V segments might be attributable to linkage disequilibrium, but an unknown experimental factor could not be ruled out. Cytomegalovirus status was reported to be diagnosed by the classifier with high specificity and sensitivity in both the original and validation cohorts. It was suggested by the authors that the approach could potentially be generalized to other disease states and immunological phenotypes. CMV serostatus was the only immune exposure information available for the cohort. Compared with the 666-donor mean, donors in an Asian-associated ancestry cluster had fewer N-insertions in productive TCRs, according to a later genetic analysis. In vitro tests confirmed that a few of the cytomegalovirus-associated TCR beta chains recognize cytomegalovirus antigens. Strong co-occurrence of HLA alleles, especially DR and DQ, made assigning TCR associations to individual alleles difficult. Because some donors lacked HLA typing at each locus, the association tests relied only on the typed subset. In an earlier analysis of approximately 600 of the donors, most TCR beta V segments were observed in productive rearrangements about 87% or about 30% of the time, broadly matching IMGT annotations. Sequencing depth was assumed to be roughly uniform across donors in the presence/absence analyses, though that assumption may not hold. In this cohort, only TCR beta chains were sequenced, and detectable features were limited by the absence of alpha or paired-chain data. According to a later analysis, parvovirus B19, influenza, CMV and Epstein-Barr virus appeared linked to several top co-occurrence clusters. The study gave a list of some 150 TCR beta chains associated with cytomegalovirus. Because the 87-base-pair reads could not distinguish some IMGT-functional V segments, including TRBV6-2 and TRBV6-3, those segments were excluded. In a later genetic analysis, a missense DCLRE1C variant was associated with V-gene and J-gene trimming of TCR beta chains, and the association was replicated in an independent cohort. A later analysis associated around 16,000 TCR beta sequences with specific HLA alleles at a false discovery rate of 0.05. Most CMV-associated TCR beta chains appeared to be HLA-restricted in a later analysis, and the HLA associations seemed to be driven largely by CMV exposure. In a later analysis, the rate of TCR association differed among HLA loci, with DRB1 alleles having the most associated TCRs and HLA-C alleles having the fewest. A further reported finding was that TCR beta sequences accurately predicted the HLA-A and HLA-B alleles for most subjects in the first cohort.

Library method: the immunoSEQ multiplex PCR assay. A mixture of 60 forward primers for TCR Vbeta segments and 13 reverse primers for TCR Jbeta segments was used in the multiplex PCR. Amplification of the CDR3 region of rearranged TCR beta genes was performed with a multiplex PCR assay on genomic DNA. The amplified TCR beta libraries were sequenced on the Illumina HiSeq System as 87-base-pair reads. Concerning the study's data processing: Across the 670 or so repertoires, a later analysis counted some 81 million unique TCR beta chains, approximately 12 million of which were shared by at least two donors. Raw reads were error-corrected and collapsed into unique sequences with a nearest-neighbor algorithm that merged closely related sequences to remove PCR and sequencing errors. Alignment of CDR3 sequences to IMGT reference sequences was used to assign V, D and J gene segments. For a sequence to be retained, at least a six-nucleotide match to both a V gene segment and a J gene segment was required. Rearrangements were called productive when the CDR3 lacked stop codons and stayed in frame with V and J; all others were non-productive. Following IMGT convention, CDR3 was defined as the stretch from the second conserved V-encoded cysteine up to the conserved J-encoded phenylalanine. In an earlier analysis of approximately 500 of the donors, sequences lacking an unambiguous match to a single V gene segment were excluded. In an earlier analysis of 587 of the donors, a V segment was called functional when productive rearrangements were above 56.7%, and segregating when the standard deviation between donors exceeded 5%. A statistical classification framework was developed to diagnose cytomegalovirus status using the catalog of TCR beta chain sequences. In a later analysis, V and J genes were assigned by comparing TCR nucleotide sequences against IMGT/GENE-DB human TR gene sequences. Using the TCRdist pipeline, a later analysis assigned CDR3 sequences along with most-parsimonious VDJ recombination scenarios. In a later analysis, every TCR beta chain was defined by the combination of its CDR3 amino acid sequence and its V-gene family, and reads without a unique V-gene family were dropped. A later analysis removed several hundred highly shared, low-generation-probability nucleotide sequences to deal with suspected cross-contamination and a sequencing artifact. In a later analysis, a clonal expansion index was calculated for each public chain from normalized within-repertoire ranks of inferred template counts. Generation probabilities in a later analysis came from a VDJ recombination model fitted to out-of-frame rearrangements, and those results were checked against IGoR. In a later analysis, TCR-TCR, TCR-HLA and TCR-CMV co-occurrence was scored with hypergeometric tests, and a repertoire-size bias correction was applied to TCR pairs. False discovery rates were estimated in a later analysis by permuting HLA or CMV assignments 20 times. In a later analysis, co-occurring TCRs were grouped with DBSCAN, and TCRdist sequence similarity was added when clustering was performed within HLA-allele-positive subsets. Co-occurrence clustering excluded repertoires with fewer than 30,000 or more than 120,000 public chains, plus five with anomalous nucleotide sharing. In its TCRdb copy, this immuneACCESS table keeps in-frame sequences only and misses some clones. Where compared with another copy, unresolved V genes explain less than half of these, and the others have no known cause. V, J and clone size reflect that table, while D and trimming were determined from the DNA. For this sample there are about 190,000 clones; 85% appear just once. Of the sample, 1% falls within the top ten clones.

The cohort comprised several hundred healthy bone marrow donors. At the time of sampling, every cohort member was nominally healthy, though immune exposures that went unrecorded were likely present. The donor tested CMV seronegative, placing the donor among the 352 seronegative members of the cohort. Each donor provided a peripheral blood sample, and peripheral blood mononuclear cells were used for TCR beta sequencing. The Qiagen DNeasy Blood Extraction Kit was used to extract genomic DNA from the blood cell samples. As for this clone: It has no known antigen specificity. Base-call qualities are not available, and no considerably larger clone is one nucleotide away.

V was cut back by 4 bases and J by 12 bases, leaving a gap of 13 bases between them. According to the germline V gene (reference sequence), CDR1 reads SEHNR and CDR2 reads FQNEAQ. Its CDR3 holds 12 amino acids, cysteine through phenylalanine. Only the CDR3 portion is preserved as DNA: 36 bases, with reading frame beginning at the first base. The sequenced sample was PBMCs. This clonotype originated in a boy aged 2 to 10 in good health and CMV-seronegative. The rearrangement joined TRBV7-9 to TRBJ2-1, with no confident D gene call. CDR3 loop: CASSSAGIWQFF. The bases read TGTGCCAGCAGCTCGGCAGGTATCTGGCAGTTCTTC.